This TCR beta chain was captured by sequencing in a study of T cell repertoires in cytomegalovirus infection (dated by TCRdb to the late 2010s). For the wider study: Donor HLA type was relevant to the analysis, because carriage of CMV infection together with the matching HLA type was indicated by public TCR beta signatures. Overall results and qualifications from the work: The ex vivo response was dominated by HLA-C-restricted CMV-specific TCR beta clonotypes, which also provided the single most frequent clonotype in two of eight donors. Carriers of CMV infection plus the relevant HLA type were discriminated by the cumulative frequency of public TCR beta family members in the study cohort and in an independent approximately 350-donor cohort.

Note on this clonotype: Its recognized antigen is unknown. Base qualities were left out, and no much larger clone turns up one base away.

The CDR3 runs 13 residues from the cysteine to the phenylalanine. Only the CDR3 part of the read is kept: 39 bases, read in frame from the first base. V lost 5 bases and J lost 8 bases; the stretch between them is 12 bases long. According to the germline V gene, CDR1 reads MNHNS and CDR2 reads SASEGT. TCRdb lists the instrument as Illumina HiSeq 1500. TCRdb reanalyzed the raw reads on its own, using fastp at Q25 for trimming and MiXCR for clone calling, and kept in-frame beta chains. Rows with a matching CDR3 protein are joined into one entry that keeps the most common DNA and genes. A total of approximately 240,000 distinct CDR3 sequences appear in this sample, 10% to 15% of them only once. The leading ten clones occupy 1.5% to 2% of the sample.

The receptor chain draws on TRBV6-1 and TRBJ1-4; a tentative D call is TRBD1 (5 bases match). This receptor was taken from a human donor in good health (CMV status not recorded). Some clones in this sample may be carry-over from other donors' samples. What was sequenced was PBMCs. The sequence in DNA is TGTGCCAGCAGTATCGATTGGGGCGAAAAACTGTTTTTT. This gives the protein CASSIDWGEKLFF.